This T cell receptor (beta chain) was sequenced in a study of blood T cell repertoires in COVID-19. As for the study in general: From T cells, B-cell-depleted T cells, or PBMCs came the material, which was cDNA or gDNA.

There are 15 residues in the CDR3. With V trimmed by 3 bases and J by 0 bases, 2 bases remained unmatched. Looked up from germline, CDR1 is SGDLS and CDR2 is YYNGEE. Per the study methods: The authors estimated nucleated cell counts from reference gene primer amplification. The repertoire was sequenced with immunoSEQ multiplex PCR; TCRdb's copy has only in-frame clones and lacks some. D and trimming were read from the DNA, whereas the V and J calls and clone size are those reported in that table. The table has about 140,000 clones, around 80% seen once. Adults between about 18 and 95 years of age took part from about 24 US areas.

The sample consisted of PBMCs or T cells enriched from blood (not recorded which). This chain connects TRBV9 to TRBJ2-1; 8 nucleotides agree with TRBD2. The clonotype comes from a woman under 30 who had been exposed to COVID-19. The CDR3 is CASSGSGTSYNEQFF. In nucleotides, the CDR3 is TGTGCCAGCAGCGGTAGCGGGACCTCCTACAATGAGCAGTTCTTC. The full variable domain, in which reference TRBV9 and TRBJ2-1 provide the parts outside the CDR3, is DSGVTQTPKHLITATGQRVTLRCSPRSGDLSVYWYQQSLDQGLQFLIQYYNGEERAKGNILERFSAQQFPDLHSELNLSSLELGDSALYFCASSGSGTSYNEQFFGPGTRLTVL.